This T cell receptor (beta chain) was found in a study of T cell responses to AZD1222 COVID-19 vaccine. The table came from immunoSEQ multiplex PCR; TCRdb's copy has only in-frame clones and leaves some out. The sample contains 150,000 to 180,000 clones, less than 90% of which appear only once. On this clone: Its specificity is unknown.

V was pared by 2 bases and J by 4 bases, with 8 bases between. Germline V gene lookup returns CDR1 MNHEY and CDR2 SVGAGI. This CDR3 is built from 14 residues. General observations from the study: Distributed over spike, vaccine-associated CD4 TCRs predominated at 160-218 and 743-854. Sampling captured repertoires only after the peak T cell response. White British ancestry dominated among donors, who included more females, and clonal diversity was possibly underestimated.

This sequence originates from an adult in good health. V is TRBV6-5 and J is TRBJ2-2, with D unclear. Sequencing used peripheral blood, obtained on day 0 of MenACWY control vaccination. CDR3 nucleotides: TGTGCCAGCAGTTACGGTTTAGGCACCGGGGAGCTGTTTTTT. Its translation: CASSYGLGTGELFF.